Shown below are 31 T cell receptor beta chains from a single sample sequenced in a study of cytomegalovirus exposure and HLA in healthy donors. With 60 Vbeta and 13 Jbeta primers, the PCR was carried out. Profiling relied on immunoSEQ multiplex PCR, and the TCRdb table lists in-frame clones only, not all of them. The sample holds 130,000 or so clones, around 80% seen once. The specimen sequenced was PBMCs. These receptors were obtained from a man aged 40-50 years in good health and CMV-seronegative.

CDR3 loop: CASSSRISPPYEQYF. In DNA form, the CDR3 reads TGTGCCAGCAGCTCTAGAATATCACCCCCCTACGAGCAGTACTTC. The gene calls are TRBV6-5 and TRBJ2-7; D is unclear. V was trimmed by 6 bases and J by 2 bases, leaving 17 bases between them. The CDR3 has 15 amino acids. Germline CDR1 is MNHEY and CDR2 is SVGAGI.

CDR3 sequence (DNA): TGTGCCAGCAGCCCGGGACAGGGACCCTACGAGCAGTACTTC. Translating it yields CASSPGQGPYEQYF. The V gene is TRBV14, the J gene TRBJ2-7; the match to TRBD1 covers 9 bases. The V gene's germline CDR1 is SGHDN and CDR2 FVKESK. The junction had 3 bases not matched to a gene; V was cut back by 4 bases and J by 2 bases. This CDR3 contains 14 residues. Full variable domain (rest looked up from reference TRBV14 and TRBJ2-7): EAGVTQFPSHSVIEKGQTVTLRCDPISGHDNLYWYRRVMGKEIKFLLHFVKESKQDESGMPNNRFLAERTGGTYSTLKVQPAELEDSGVYFCASSPGQGPYEQYFGPGTRLTVT.

The chain employs TRBV5-1 and TRBJ2-3; a weak D match, TRBD1 (5 bases). The CDR3 runs to 14 residues. V was shortened by 0 bases and J by 4 bases, with 9 bases between the two germline ends. From germline, CDR1 is SGHRS and CDR2 YFSETQ. The CDR3 DNA is TGCGCCAGCAGCTTGGCCGACAGTCCAGATACGCAGTATTTT. This gives the protein CASSLADSPDTQYF. The variable domain in full, completed from reference TRBV5-1 and TRBJ2-3, reads KAGVTQTPRYLIKTRGQQVTLSCSPISGHRSVSWYQQTPGQGLQFLFEYFSETQRNKGNFPGRFSGRQFSNSRSEMNVSTLELGDSALYLCASSLADSPDTQYFGPGTRLTVL.

This clone showed up just a few times. The chain uses TRBV7-9 and TRBJ2-7; tentatively, D is TRBD1 (7 bases). The CDR3 is made up of 15 amino acids. Germline V gene data show CDR1 as SEHNR and CDR2 as FQNEAQ (reference sequence). The V and J ends lost 5 bases and 0 bases respectively, with 14 bases between them. Here the CDR3 DNA reads TGTGCCAGCAGCGGACGACAGGGACTCTCCTACGAGCAGTACTTC. Its translation: CASSGRQGLSYEQYF.

This clone was seen a handful of times. The chain is built from TRBV7-8 and TRBJ2-3; 12 nucleotides align to TRBD2. Trimming took 0 bases from V and 4 from J; bases not matched to a gene: 11. CDR3 length: 19 amino acids. Germline V gives CDR1 SGHVS, CDR2 FQNEAQ. The CDR3 coding sequence is TGTGCCAGCAGCTTAGCGCAGACTCTAGCGGGGGGGCCCGCAGATACGCAGTATTTT. Its protein is CASSLAQTLAGGPADTQYF. The whole variable domain, remainder taken from reference TRBV7-8 and TRBJ2-3, is GAGVSQSPRYKVAKRGQDVALRCDPISGHVSLFWYQQALGQGPEFLTYFQNEAQLDKSGLPSDRFFAERPEGSVSTLKIQRTQQEDSAVYLCASSLAQTLAGGPADTQYFGPGTRLTVL.

This sequence joins TRBV5-6 and TRBJ1-2; TRBD1 might be the D (6 bases). The V end was cut by 2 bases, the J end by 0 bases, with 14 bases between. The CDR3 contains 16 residues. Germline V gene data show CDR1 as SGHDT and CDR2 as YYEEEE. The CDR3 region has the DNA TGTGCCAGCAGCTTAAGGACAGAGATAGCTAACTATGGCTACACCTTC. Translation gives CASSLRTEIANYGYTF. Supplemented by reference TRBV5-6 and TRBJ1-2, the full variable domain reads DAGVTQSPTHLIKTRGQQVTLRCSPKSGHDTVSWYQQALGQGPQFIFQYYEEEERQRGNFPDRFSGHQFPNYSSELNVNALLLGDSALYLCASSLRTEIANYGYTFGSGTRLTVV.

This clone has more than one count but fewer than ten. J is TRBJ2-7 and V is TRBV7-9; D might be TRBD2 (6 bases). The length of the CDR3 is 12 residues. The germline V gene encodes CDR1 SEHNR and CDR2 FQNEAQ (reference sequence). V gave up 5 bases and J gave up 6 bases, with 11 bases separating them. This CDR3 reads CASSEIGGEQYF. DNA for the CDR3: TGTGCCAGCAGCGAGATCGGGGGCGAGCAGTACTTC. Based on the CDR3 plus reference TRBV7-9 and TRBJ2-7, the full variable domain is DTGVSQNPRHKITKRGQNVTFRCDPISEHNRLYWYRQTLGQGPEFLTYFQNEAQLEKSRLLSDRFSAERPKGSFSTLEIQRTEQGDSAMYLCASSEIGGEQYFGPGTRLTVT.

The V gene is TRBV5-5, the J gene TRBJ2-7; 8 nucleotides align to TRBD1. Germline loops: CDR1 SGHKS, CDR2 YYEKEE (reference sequence). Losses at the gene ends were 0 bases for V and 3 bases for J; bases not matched to a gene: 5. The CDR3 has 15 residues. In DNA, the CDR3 is TGTGCCAGCAGCTTGGTGGCAGGGGGCGGCTACGAGCAGTACTTC. Its translation is CASSLVAGGGYEQYF.

Only a few counts were recorded for this clone. The rearrangement uses TRBV28 and TRBJ2-3; TRBD2 matches at 10 bases. CDR1 and CDR2 (germline): MDHEN, SYDVKM. Trimming took 10 bases from V and 5 from J; bases not matched to a gene: 9. The CDR3 extends over 14 amino acids. The CDR3: CATSPPSGGDTQYF. The CDR3, as DNA: TGTGCCACCTCTCCCCCTAGCGGGGGAGATACGCAGTATTTT.

The V call is TRBV7-2, the J call TRBJ2-3, with TRBD1 as a possible D gene (5 bases). Trimming took off 11 bases at V and 0 bases at J, with 15 bases between the two ends. The germline V gene has CDR1 SGHTA and CDR2 FQGNSA. There are 14 residues in the CDR3. The CDR3 sequence is CAVSRQRSTDTQYF. In nucleotides, the CDR3 is TGTGCCGTTAGTAGACAGCGAAGCACAGATACGCAGTATTTT.

The chain has TRBV23-1 and TRBJ2-7, with TRBD2 matching 7 bases. TRBV23-1 falls under the ORF class, with uncertain function. J was trimmed by 7 bases and V by 5 bases; bases with no gene match: 5. The CDR3 sequence is 12 residues long. CDR3 nucleotide sequence: TGCGCCAGCAGTAATGGGGACTATGAGCAGTACTTC. Its protein is CASSNGDYEQYF.

The chain employs TRBV7-9 and TRBJ2-7, with 7 bases aligning to TRBD2. The germline V gene has CDR1 SEHNR and CDR2 FQNEAQ (reference sequence). V gave up 5 bases and J gave up 4 bases; unmatched junction bases: 14. The CDR3 is 16 residues long. CDR3 in DNA: TGTGCCAGCAGCCACACGTCCGGACTAGAGAGATACGAGCAGTACTTC. It codes for CASSHTSGLERYEQYF.

The rearrangement uses TRBV7-2 and TRBJ1-2, with D hard to call. Germline loops: CDR1 SGHTA, CDR2 FQGNSA. V was trimmed by 2 bases and J by 0 bases, leaving 7 bases between them. The CDR3 has 14 residues. The CDR3 DNA follows: TGTGCCAGCAGCTTACCAGGTGCTAACTATGGCTACACCTTC. This sequence encodes CASSLPGANYGYTF.

Concerning this clone: Other nucleotide sequences from this sample produce the same CDR3. This chain's CDR3 is CASSLVGQGTDTQYF. Written as DNA, the CDR3 is TGCGCCAGCAGCTTGGTCGGACAGGGAACAGATACGCAGTATTTT. The V gene is TRBV5-1, the J gene TRBJ2-3; 8 bases are shared with TRBD1. The CDR3 spans 15 residues. V was clipped by 0 bases and J by 3 bases; unmatched bases: 3. The germline V gene encodes CDR1 SGHRS and CDR2 YFSETQ.

This clone was counted a few times. The CDR3 bases are TGTGCCAGCAGCCCCGGGACAGGGGGCTATGAGACCCAGTACTTC. Translation gives CASSPGTGGYETQYF. The rearrangement uses TRBV7-3 and TRBJ2-5, with 12 bases identical to TRBD1. This CDR3 has 15 amino acids. The junction had 6 bases not matched to a gene; V was cut back by 5 bases and J by 5 bases. Germline-derived CDR1 and CDR2 are SGHTA and FQGTGA.

The J gene is TRBJ2-6, the V gene TRBV2; 7 nucleotides line up with TRBD1. V trimming: 4 bases; J trimming: 1 base; junction bases outside the gene matches: 7. Germline V gene lookup returns CDR1 SNHLY and CDR2 FYNNEI. The CDR3 has 17 amino acids. CDR3 DNA sequence: TGTGCCAGCAGTGGACAGGGAATGAGGTCTGGGGCCAACGTCCTGACTTTC. This sequence encodes CASSGQGMRSGANVLTF.

This clone showed up just a few times. The rearrangement joins TRBV19 to TRBJ1-5; TRBD1 agrees at 8 bases. The CDR3 is 16 residues long. CDR1 and CDR2 from the germline V gene are LNHDA and SQIVND (reference sequence). The V and J ends lost 8 bases and 0 bases, in that order; junction bases with no gene match: 9. CDR3 sequence (DNA): TGTGCCAGTCGGACAGGGAGGGAGAGTAGCAATCAGCCCCAGCATTTT. Amino acid sequence: CASRTGRESSNQPQHF.

The chain recombines TRBV7-6 with TRBJ2-7, with a weak D call TRBD2 (5 bases). Germline loops: CDR1 SGHVS, CDR2 FNYEAQ. V lost 4 bases, J lost 1 base, and 11 bases lay in between. The CDR3 length is 14 residues. DNA for the CDR3: TGTGCCAGCAGCTCCCGGGGTTCGTCCTACGAGCAGTACTTC. This encodes CASSSRGSSYEQYF.

This clone occurred a few times. The chain joins TRBV10-1 to TRBJ2-7, with 9 positions matching TRBD2. Germline V lookup: CDR1 WNHNN, CDR2 SYGVQD (reference sequence). The CDR3 runs to 14 residues. J was trimmed by 0 bases and V by 5 bases; bases with no gene match: 2. Written as DNA, the CDR3 is TGCGCCAGCAGTAATAGCGGGAGCTCCTACGAGCAGTACTTC. Its protein is CASSNSGSSYEQYF.

This chain links TRBV21-1 with TRBJ2-7; the D call of TRBD1 is as the table states it, not checked on the DNA. TRBV21-1 is deemed a pseudogene. The length of the CDR3 is 12 residues. CDR3 bases: TGTGCCAGCCACAGGCCTTACTACGAGCAGTACTTC. It is translated as CASHRPYYEQYF.

This clone has just a few counts. The chain employs TRBV7-9 and TRBJ2-1; 8 nucleotides match TRBD2. J gave up 6 bases and V 0 bases, and 1 base lay outside the gene matches. The CDR3 length is 14 residues. The germline V gene encodes CDR1 SEHNR and CDR2 FQNEAQ (reference sequence). CDR3 loop: CASSLAGTSNEQFF. CDR3 in DNA: TGTGCCAGCAGCTTAGCCGGGACTAGCAATGAGCAGTTCTTC.

This clone was observed a few times. The chain carries TRBV19 and TRBJ2-7; 11 bases match TRBD1. The CDR3 consists of 19 residues. Trimming cost V 8 bases and J 4 bases; bases outside gene matches: 22. CDR1 is LNHDA, CDR2 SQIVND, per germline (reference sequence). The CDR3 loop reads CASSQFGFAGQGASYEQYF. CDR3 DNA: TGTGCCAGTTCCCAATTCGGCTTTGCAGGACAGGGGGCATCTTACGAGCAGTACTTC.

The chain carries TRBV27 and TRBJ2-7; D not certain. The CDR3 has 14 residues. In germline, CDR1 is MNHEY, CDR2 SMNVEV (reference sequence). Trimming left V 1 base short and J 2 bases short, with 9 bases between. The CDR3 DNA follows: TGTGCCAGCAGTTTATGGCCATCTCCCTACGAGCAGTACTTC. The encoded protein is CASSLWPSPYEQYF.

CDR3 loop: CASWTGNTGELFF. CDR3 coding DNA: TGTGCCTCCTGGACAGGGAACACCGGGGAGCTGTTTTTT. The chain employs TRBV30 and TRBJ2-2, with TRBD1 identical over 7 bases. The CDR3 consists of 13 residues. V was pared by 7 bases and J by 1 base, with 3 bases of the junction left unmatched. CDR1 GTSNPN and CDR2 SVGIG come from the germline V gene (reference sequence). Full variable domain (rest looked up from reference TRBV30 and TRBJ2-2): SQTIHQWPATLVQPVGSPLSLECTVEGTSNPNLYWYRQAAGRGLQLLFYSVGIGQISSEVPQNLSASRPQDRQFILSSKKLLLSDSGFYLCASWTGNTGELFFGEGSRLTVL.

The chain recombines TRBV2 with TRBJ2-7; 12 bases are shared with TRBD1. Per the germline V gene, CDR1 is SNHLY and CDR2 is FYNNEI. The CDR3 consists of 16 residues. Losses at the gene ends were 6 bases for V and 6 bases for J; bases not matched to a gene: 12. CDR3 DNA: TGTGCCAGCAGGTCCTGGGGCGGGACAGGGGGCGGCGAGCAGTACTTC. Translating it yields CASRSWGGTGGGEQYF. Combining the CDR3 with reference TRBV2 and TRBJ2-7 gives the whole variable domain EPEVTQTPSHQVTQMGQEVILRCVPISNHLYFYWYRQILGQKVEFLVSFYNNEISEKSEIFDDQFSVERPDGSNFTLKIRSTKLEDSAMYFCASRSWGGTGGGEQYFGPGTRLTVT.

The chain uses TRBV11-2 and TRBJ1-3; no clear D gene. The V end lost 4 bases, the J end lost 4 bases, and 8 bases lay between the germline ends. CDR3 length: 13 amino acids. CDR1 and CDR2 from the germline V gene are SGHAT and FQNNGV. The DNA for the CDR3 is TGTGCCAGCAGCTACCTCGGGGGAAACACCATATATTTT. It is translated as CASSYLGGNTIYF.

The chain uses TRBV30 and TRBJ1-5; 7 bases align to TRBD1. The CDR3 is 16 residues long. J was trimmed by 0 bases and V by 2 bases; bases with no gene match: 7. Germline V gives CDR1 GTSNPN, CDR2 SVGIG (reference sequence). The CDR3 is CAWSSDRIYSNQPQHF. CDR3 coding DNA: TGTGCCTGGAGTTCGGACAGGATCTATAGCAATCAGCCCCAGCATTTT.

The gene calls are TRBV27 and TRBJ2-3, with 12 positions matching TRBD2. The CDR3 length is 16 residues. The J segment lost 6 bases and the V segment lost 6 bases, leaving 10 bases of the junction unmatched. CDR1 and CDR2 from the germline V gene are MNHEY and SMNVEV (reference sequence). DNA of the CDR3: TGTGCCAGCAGCCGCTCTAGCGGGAGGGCCGGGGATACGCAGTATTTT. This gives the protein CASSRSSGRAGDTQYF.

The chain is built from TRBV7-9 and TRBJ2-1; 8 bases agree with TRBD2. CDR1 and CDR2 (germline): SEHNR, FQNEAQ (reference sequence). With 0 bases clipped from V and 4 bases from J, the junction kept 11 bases outside the gene matches. This CDR3 has 18 residues. DNA of the CDR3: TGTGCCAGCAGCTTAGCGTCCTCACTAGCGGCAATTTACAATGAGCAGTTCTTC. Translating it yields CASSLASSLAAIYNEQFF.

The V gene is TRBV4-1, the J gene TRBJ2-7, with TRBD1 identical over 10 bases. Germline CDR1 MGHRA, CDR2 YSYEKL. The junction had 1 base not matched to a gene; V was cut back by 7 bases and J by 4 bases. The CDR3 loop spans 12 amino acids. CDR3 sequence: CASMDRGYEQYF. DNA for the CDR3: TGCGCCAGCATGGACAGGGGGTACGAGCAGTACTTC.

This clone was found once. The chain links TRBV5-8 to TRBJ2-7; 8 positions agree with TRBD1. CDR1 SGHTS and CDR2 YDEGEE come from the germline V gene. The ends lost 0 bases at V and 7 bases at J; junction bases unmatched: 6. The CDR3 totals 14 residues. The CDR3 spells CASSLDRGVGEQYF. The CDR3, as DNA: TGTGCCAGCAGCTTGGACAGGGGGGTTGGGGAGCAGTACTTC.